These T cell receptor beta chains were read from a single sample in a study of prognosis after radiotherapy for stage I lung cancer. One entry per CDR3 protein results from TCRdb running MiXCR on the multiplex PCR reads. The repertoire consists of some 8,900 distinct CDR3 sequences, with roughly 60% occurring once and the leading ten covering roughly 20%. This sample comprised PBMCs, obtained before or after stereotactic body radiation therapy (not recorded which). These receptors all come from a donor over 45 with non-small cell lung cancer. The CDR3 runs from the conserved cysteine through the conserved F or W. A D gene is named only where the DNA matches it firmly. Not all rows give a size; the values are once, few, many and, for expanded clones, a class.

j_call d_call v_call clone_size cdr3_nt cdr3_aa
TRBJ1-5 . TRBV20-1 medium-sized TGCAGTGCTAGAGCCCCCGCTTTGGATCAGCCCCAGCATTTT CSARAPALDQPQHF
TRBJ2-5 . TRBV11-2 . TGTGCCAGCAGCCCTCCCTGTGGGGAGAGGGGGAGCGAGACCCAGTACTTC CASSPPCGERGSETQYF
TRBJ2-7 TRBD2 TRBV29-1 medium-sized TGCAGCGTTGTCCTAGCGGGAGGATCCTACGAGCAGTACTTC CSVVLAGGSYEQYF
TRBJ2-7 TRBD2 TRBV7-9 . TGTACCAGCAGCATCCGGCTAGCGGGCCCCTACGAGCAGTACTTC CTSSIRLAGPYEQYF
TRBJ2-5 TRBD2 TRBV20-1 many TGCAGTGCTAGATTCCCTTTAGCGGGAGACGAGACCCAGTACTTC CSARFPLAGDETQYF
TRBJ1-4 TRBD1 TRBV18 many TGTGCCAGCTCACCGGGACAGGGAAAAGGGGACAATGAAAAACTGTTTTTT CASSPGQGKGDNEKLFF
TRBJ1-1 . TRBV20-1 . TGTAGTGCTAAGGGACGCCTGAACACTGAAGCTTTCTTT CSAKGRLNTEAFF
TRBJ2-7 TRBD2 TRBV27 . TGTGCCAGCAGTTCAAGCGGGAGGGCCTACGAGCAGTACTTC CASSSSGRAYEQYF
TRBJ2-5 . TRBV7-2 once TGTGCCAGCAGCTTTAAAGAGACCCAGTACTTC CASSFKETQYF
TRBJ1-5 . TRBV20-1 once TGCAGTGCTATAGGGGCGGGTCAGCCCCAGCATTTT CSAIGAGQPQHF
TRBJ2-2 TRBD2 TRBV6-5 medium-sized TGTGCCAGCAGTTTTAGCGGGAGGGCCCCCACCGGGGAGCTGTTTTTT CASSFSGRAPTGELFF